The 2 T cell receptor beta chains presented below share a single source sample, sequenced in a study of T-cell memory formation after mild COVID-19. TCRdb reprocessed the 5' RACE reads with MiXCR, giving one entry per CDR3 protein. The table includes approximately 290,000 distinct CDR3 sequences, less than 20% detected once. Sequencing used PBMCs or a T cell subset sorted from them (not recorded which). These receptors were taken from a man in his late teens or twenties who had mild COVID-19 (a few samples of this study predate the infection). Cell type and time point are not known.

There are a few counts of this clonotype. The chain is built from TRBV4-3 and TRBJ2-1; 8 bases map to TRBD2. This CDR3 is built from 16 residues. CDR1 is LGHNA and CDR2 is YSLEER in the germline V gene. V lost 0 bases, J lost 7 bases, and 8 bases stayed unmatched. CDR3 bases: TGCGCCAGCAGCCAAGAAGGGACTAGTAGGGGGAATGAGCAGTTCTTC. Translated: CASSQEGTSRGNEQFF.

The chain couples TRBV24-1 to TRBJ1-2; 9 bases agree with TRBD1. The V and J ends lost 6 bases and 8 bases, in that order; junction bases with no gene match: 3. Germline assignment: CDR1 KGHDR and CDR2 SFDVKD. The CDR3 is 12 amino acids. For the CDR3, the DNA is TGTGCCACCAGTAACAGGGGGCTCGGCTACACCTTC. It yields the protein CATSNRGLGYTF.